The present entry profiles one T cell receptor beta chain with its context. Its target is not known. The data were obtained in a study of yellow fever vaccine responses in identical twins. Study-wide results and limits: Reportedly, twins showed a vaccine T cell response that looked partly convergent and partly personalized.

One entry per CDR3 protein results from TCRdb running MiXCR on the RT-PCR reads. The table lists 2,000 or so distinct CDR3 sequences, less than 85% of them singletons. The CDR3 extends over 15 amino acids. V gave up 2 bases and J gave up 3 bases; unmatched junction bases: 2. Germline loops: CDR1 LGHNA, CDR2 YNFKEQ. This TCR was recovered from a woman under 30 who received the yellow fever vaccine. The rearrangement joins TRBV4-2 to TRBJ2-5; 11 nucleotides agree with TRBD2. The source was T cells from blood (PBMCs), unsorted or a sorted subset (not recorded which), collected before or after yellow fever vaccination (not recorded which). CDR3 in amino acids: CASSQQLAGEETQYF. In nucleotides, the CDR3 is TGTGCCAGCAGCCAACAACTAGCGGGGGAAGAGACCCAGTACTTC.